This TCR beta chain is from a study of T cell responses to AZD1222 COVID-19 vaccine. Study-wide points: Clonal diversity was possibly underestimated, and the donors were mostly white British, with more females.

Sequenced by immunoSEQ multiplex PCR; TCRdb stores in-frame clones only, minus some. The sample holds 150,000 or so clones; about 91% are singletons and the top ten take 3.5% to 4%. CDR3 size: 16 residues. Germline CDR1 and CDR2: SGHRS and YFSETQ. Trimming took 4 bases from V and 2 from J, leaving 17 bases between them. Pooling was applied to second doses at about 4 or about 12 weeks. With regard to this clone: Its antigen is still unknown.

The origin of this receptor is an adult who received the AZD1222 COVID-19 vaccine. The specimen comprised peripheral blood, sampled 28 days after the second AZD1222 dose. The J gene is TRBJ2-3, the V gene TRBV5-1; D not certain. This CDR3 reads CASSKAGWADTDTQYF. As DNA, the CDR3 is TGCGCCAGCAGCAAGGCCGGGTGGGCGGACACAGATACGCAGTATTTT.